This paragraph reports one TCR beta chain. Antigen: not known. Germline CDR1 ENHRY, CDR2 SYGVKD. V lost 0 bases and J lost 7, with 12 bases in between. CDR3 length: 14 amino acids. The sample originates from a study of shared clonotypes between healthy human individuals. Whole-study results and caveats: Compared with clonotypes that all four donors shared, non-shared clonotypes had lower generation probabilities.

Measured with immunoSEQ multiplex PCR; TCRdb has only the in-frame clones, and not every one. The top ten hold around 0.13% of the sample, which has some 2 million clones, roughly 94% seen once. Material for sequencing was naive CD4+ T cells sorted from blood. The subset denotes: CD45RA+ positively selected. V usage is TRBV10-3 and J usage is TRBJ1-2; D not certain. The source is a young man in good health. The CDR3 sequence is CAISESGRVSGYTF. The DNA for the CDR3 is TGTGCCATCAGTGAGTCAGGGAGGGTGAGTGGCTACACCTTC.